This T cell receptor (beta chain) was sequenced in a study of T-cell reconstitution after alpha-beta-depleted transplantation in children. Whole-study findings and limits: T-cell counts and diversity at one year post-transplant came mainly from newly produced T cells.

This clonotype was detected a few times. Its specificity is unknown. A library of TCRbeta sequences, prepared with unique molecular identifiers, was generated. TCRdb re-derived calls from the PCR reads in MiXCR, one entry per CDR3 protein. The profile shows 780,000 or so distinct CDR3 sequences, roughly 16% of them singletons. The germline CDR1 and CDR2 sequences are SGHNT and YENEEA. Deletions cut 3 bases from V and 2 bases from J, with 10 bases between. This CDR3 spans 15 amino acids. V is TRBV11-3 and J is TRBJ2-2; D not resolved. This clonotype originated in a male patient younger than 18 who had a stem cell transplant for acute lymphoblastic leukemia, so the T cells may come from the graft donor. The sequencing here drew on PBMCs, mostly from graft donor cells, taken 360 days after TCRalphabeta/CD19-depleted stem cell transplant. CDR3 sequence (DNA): TGTGCCAGCAGCTTGGAGAGATTTAACACCGGGGAGCTGTTTTTT. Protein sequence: CASSLERFNTGELFF.